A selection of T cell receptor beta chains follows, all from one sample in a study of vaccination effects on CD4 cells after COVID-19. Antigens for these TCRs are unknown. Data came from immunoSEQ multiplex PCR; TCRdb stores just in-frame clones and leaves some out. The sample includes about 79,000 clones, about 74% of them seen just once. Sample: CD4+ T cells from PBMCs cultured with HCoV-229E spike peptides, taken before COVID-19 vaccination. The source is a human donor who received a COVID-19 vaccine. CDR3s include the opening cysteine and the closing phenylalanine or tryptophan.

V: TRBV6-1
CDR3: CASSEMAGGTSTDTQYF

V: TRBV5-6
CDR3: CASSLRRLGTDTQYF

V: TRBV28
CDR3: CASSLFQRISTDTQYF

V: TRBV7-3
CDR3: CASSTQGWTGLGNSPLHF

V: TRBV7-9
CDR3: CASSSDRVRGANVLTF

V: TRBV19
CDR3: CASSIYPSGGYNEQFF

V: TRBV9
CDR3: CASSVGFGGPPTYGYTF

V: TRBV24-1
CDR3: CATRDTRLGTGELFF

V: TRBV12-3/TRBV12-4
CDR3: CASSLGEGQTQYF

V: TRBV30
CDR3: CAWSLVGTSEAFF

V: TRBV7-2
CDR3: CASSLSTPNTQYF

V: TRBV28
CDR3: CASSVREDTQYF

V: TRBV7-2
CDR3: CASSPGDSGNEKLFF

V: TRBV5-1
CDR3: CASRRGQGEETQYF

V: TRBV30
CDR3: CAWDQGVSSYNSPLHF

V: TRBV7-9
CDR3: CASSLRAGGDSSTDTQYF

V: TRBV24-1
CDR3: CATSEPGYQETQYF

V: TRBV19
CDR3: CASSIVQGFMNTEAFF

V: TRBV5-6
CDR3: CASSRDRNTGELFF

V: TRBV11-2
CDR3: CASSFGTGVSPLHF

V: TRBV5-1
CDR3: CASSPRQGGYNEQFF

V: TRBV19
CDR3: CASSNLLGETQYF

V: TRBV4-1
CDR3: CASSQDWGGLAGELFF

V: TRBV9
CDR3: CASSVSLGRTNTGELFF

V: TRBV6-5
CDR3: CASSYSSGNTIYF

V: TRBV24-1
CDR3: CATSDNTPRGRGRGGYTF

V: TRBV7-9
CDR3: CASSSGGTGNTIYF

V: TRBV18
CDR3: CASSPPNRDSNQPQHF

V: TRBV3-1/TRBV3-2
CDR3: CASSQAGSSFTEAFF

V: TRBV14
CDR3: CASSSFLLAGALQGEQFF

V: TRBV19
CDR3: CASSARQGRGTDTQYF

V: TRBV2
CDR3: CASSPNGETQYF

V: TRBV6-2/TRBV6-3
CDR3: CASSYSGGGTEAFF